These 30 T cell receptor beta chains were sequenced from one sample in a study of cytomegalovirus exposure and HLA in healthy donors. The PCR was carried out with 60 Vbeta primers and 13 Jbeta primers. TCRdb's table, derived via immunoSEQ multiplex PCR, lists solely in-frame clones and lacks some. This sample lists some 110,000 clones; its ten largest clones have about 2.2%. The specimen was PBMCs. The source of these receptors is a man aged 35 to 55 in good health and CMV-seronegative.

V is TRBV9 and J is TRBJ1-1; no firm D call. Germline CDR1 is SGDLS and CDR2 is YYNGEE. The CDR3 has 13 residues. V shed 0 bases and J shed 2 bases, with 5 bases lying between them. CDR3 sequence: CASSVALNTEAFF. In DNA, the CDR3 is TGTGCCAGCAGCGTAGCTCTTAACACTGAAGCTTTCTTT.

The V call is TRBV28, the J call TRBJ2-1, with 8 bases aligning to TRBD2. This CDR3 has 14 residues. Germline loops: CDR1 MDHEN, CDR2 SYDVKM. J was trimmed by 0 bases and V by 6 bases; bases with no gene match: 1. The CDR3 loop is CASRSGSSYNEQFF. CDR3 nucleotides: TGTGCCAGCAGGAGCGGGAGCTCCTACAATGAGCAGTTCTTC.

The rearrangement joins TRBV7-9 to TRBJ1-1, with 7 positions matching TRBD1. This CDR3 is 15 amino acids long. With 1 base clipped from V and 1 base from J, the junction kept 3 bases outside the gene matches. The germline CDR1 and CDR2 sequences are SEHNR and FQNEAQ (reference sequence). The CDR3 loop reads CASSLDQGENTEAFF. The CDR3, as DNA: TGTGCCAGCAGCTTAGATCAGGGGGAGAACACTGAAGCTTTCTTT.

The genes are TRBV4-1 and TRBJ1-2, with 9 bases matching TRBD1. J lost 0 bases, V lost 0 bases, and 8 bases had no gene match. The CDR3 sequence is 18 residues long. Germline V gene sequence: CDR1 MGHRA, CDR2 YSYEKL. The CDR3 bases are TGCGCCAGCAGCCAAGATGGGACAGGGACAACAACTAACTATGGCTACACCTTC. Protein product: CASSQDGTGTTTNYGYTF.

As to this clone: At the DNA level, this CDR3 is encoded by other sequences in the same sample as well. The chain recombines TRBV27 with TRBJ2-3, with D tentatively TRBD2 (5 bases). V shed 2 bases and J shed 0 bases, with 6 bases lying between them. Germline V gene data show CDR1 as MNHEY and CDR2 as SMNVEV (reference sequence). The CDR3 is made up of 14 amino acids. The CDR3 nucleotides read TGTGCCAGCAGTTTAGGCGGGAGCACAGATACGCAGTATTTT. Protein sequence: CASSLGGSTDTQYF.

The genes are TRBV5-6 and TRBJ1-2; weak D call: TRBD1 (5 bases). This CDR3 is 17 amino acids long. V was pared by 0 bases and J by 7 bases, with 22 bases between. The germline V gene encodes CDR1 SGHDT and CDR2 YYEEEE. CDR3: CASSLGTPAGGAGGYTF. DNA of the CDR3: TGTGCCAGCAGCTTGGGGACCCCAGCCGGGGGTGCGGGTGGCTACACCTTC.

This chain connects TRBV21-1 to TRBJ2-7; TRBD2 is the table's D call, not checked against the DNA. TRBV21-1 constitutes a pseudogene. This CDR3 is 16 amino acids long. The CDR3 spells CASRNNVQSGLYEQYF. CDR3 sequence (DNA): TGTGCCAGCAGAAACAACGTTCAGAGCGGGCTCTACGAGCAGTACTTC.

This chain connects TRBV5-4 to TRBJ2-3; 10 bases map to TRBD2. Germline assignment: CDR1 SGHNT and CDR2 YYREEE (reference sequence). The CDR3 is made up of 15 amino acids. The V gene end was trimmed by 2 bases and the J gene end by 5 bases; junction bases not matched to a gene: 5. The CDR3 nucleotides are TGTGCCAGCAGCTTCATCCTAGCGGGAGAAGATACGCAGTATTTT. Translation gives CASSFILAGEDTQYF.

This chain links TRBV11-3 with TRBJ2-1, with 7 bases matching TRBD2. The germline gives CDR1 SGHNT, CDR2 YENEEA. Trimming took 5 bases from V and 2 from J; bases not matched to a gene: 9. The CDR3 extends over 16 amino acids. DNA for the CDR3: TGTGCCAGCAGCACCAGAATAGCGGGCACCTACAATGAGCAGTTCTTC. Amino acid sequence: CASSTRIAGTYNEQFF.

V gene TRBV5-1 combines with J gene TRBJ2-5, with D possibly matching TRBD2 (6 bases). The CDR3 totals 13 residues. Germline values: CDR1 SGHRS, CDR2 YFSETQ. V lost 3 bases and J lost 12, with 18 bases in between. CDR3: CASSSMDYIEKYF. CDR3 nucleotide sequence: TGCGCCAGCAGCTCTATGGACTATATCGAAAAGTACTTC.

This chain links TRBV27 with TRBJ1-1; possibly TRBD1 for D (6 bases). Trimming left V 3 bases short and J 5 bases short, with 22 bases between. This CDR3 has 17 residues. CDR1 is MNHEY, CDR2 SMNVEV, per germline (reference sequence). The CDR3 here is CASSFASFVGAETEAFF. The CDR3 nucleotides read TGTGCCAGCAGTTTCGCCTCGTTCGTGGGGGCAGAGACTGAAGCTTTCTTT.

The chain joins TRBV7-9 to TRBJ2-3; unclear D gene. The CDR3 has 14 amino acids. Trimming removed 5 bases at V and 5 bases at J, with 14 bases between. Germline lookup yields CDR1 SEHNR and CDR2 FQNEAQ (reference sequence). CDR3 DNA sequence: TGTGCCAGCAGCGTGACCGGGTCGGGAGATACGCAGTATTTT. Amino acid sequence: CASSVTGSGDTQYF.

The V call is TRBV9, the J call TRBJ2-3, with D maybe TRBD2 (7 bases). V was shortened by 3 bases and J by 0 bases, with 14 bases between the two germline ends. This CDR3 contains 16 residues. Germline V CDR1 and CDR2: SGDLS, YYNGEE. The chain's CDR3 is CASSAMGRGSTDTQYF. The CDR3 region has the DNA TGTGCCAGCAGCGCCATGGGGAGGGGGAGCACAGATACGCAGTATTTT.

V gene TRBV4-1 combines with J gene TRBJ2-1; 8 nucleotides align to TRBD2. The CDR3 length is 16 residues. V gave up 4 bases and J gave up 2 bases; unmatched junction bases: 7. Germline V gene data show CDR1 as MGHRA and CDR2 as YSYEKL. CDR3: CASSLIAGSAYNEQFF. CDR3 in DNA: TGCGCCAGCAGCCTCATAGCGGGAAGTGCCTACAATGAGCAGTTCTTC.

The chain carries TRBV27 and TRBJ1-5, with D tentatively TRBD1 (5 bases). Germline-derived CDR1 and CDR2 are MNHEY and SMNVEV (reference sequence). V lost 3 bases to trimming and J lost 1 base, with 7 bases between them. The CDR3 loop spans 14 amino acids. CDR3 bases: TGTGCCAGCAGTTTCCGGGGGAGCAATCAGCCCCAGCATTTT. Its protein is CASSFRGSNQPQHF.

The V gene is TRBV11-3, the J gene TRBJ2-5, with D perhaps matching TRBD2 (6 bases). Germline V CDR1 and CDR2: SGHNT, YENEEA. V was pared by 1 base and J by 5 bases, with 17 bases between. This CDR3 spans 16 amino acids. The CDR3 sequence: CASSLGARLSGETQYF. The CDR3 DNA is TGTGCCAGCAGCTTAGGCGCCCGGCTAAGCGGGGAGACCCAGTACTTC.

The CDR3 loop is CASSIGTGGEQFF. CDR3 in DNA: TGCGCCAGCAGCATCGGGACAGGGGGTGAGCAGTTCTTC. V and J are TRBV5-1 and TRBJ2-1; the match to TRBD1 covers 11 bases. The J segment lost 9 bases and the V segment lost 4 bases, leaving 3 bases of the junction unmatched. CDR1 and CDR2 from the germline V gene are SGHRS and YFSETQ. This CDR3 spans 13 amino acids.

CDR3 sequence reads: CAWSIQGGPREQYF. CDR3 bases: TGTGCCTGGAGTATACAGGGTGGACCTAGGGAGCAGTACTTC. The chain combines TRBV30 with TRBJ2-5; D might be TRBD1 (6 bases). From germline, CDR1 is GTSNPN and CDR2 SVGIG (reference sequence). The CDR3 is 14 residues long. Trimming removed 2 bases from V and 11 bases from J, with 21 bases in between.

On this clone itself: The germline gene is not matched at one end of the junction; a read error may be the cause. V usage is TRBV2 and J usage is TRBJ2-5; TRBD2 matches at 11 bases. The CDR3 consists of 12 residues. The germline CDR1 and CDR2 sequences are SNHLY and FYNNEI. The CDR3 protein is CASSGGLADPNF. The CDR3 nucleotides read TGTGCCAGCTCTGGGGGACTAGCGGACCCGAACTTC.

The gene calls are TRBV10-3 and TRBJ1-6, with TRBD1 matching over 7 bases. V lost 2 bases, J lost 3 bases, and 1 base stayed unmatched. The germline gives CDR1 ENHRY, CDR2 SYGVKD. The CDR3 runs to 15 residues. The CDR3 protein is CAISEGDSYNSPLHF. Here the CDR3 DNA reads TGTGCCATCAGTGAGGGGGACAGCTATAATTCACCCCTCCACTTT.

This chain uses TRBV19 with TRBJ1-1, with TRBD1 matching 7 bases. CDR3 length: 14 amino acids. V lost 6 bases to trimming and J lost 1 base; unmatched junction nucleotides: 5. CDR1 LNHDA and CDR2 SQIVND come from the germline V gene (reference sequence). The CDR3 region is CASRPEGANTEAFF. The CDR3 nucleotides are TGTGCCAGTAGGCCGGAGGGGGCGAACACTGAAGCTTTCTTT.

This rearrangement joins TRBV11-2 to TRBJ2-1; no definite D call. Looked up from germline, CDR1 is SGHAT and CDR2 is FQNNGV. The CDR3 runs to 12 residues. V shed 1 base and J shed 5 bases, with 3 bases lying between them. In DNA form, the CDR3 reads TGTGCCAGCAGCTTAGCGGACAATGAGCAGTTCTTC. It translates to CASSLADNEQFF.

The rearrangement joins TRBV5-1 to TRBJ1-2; D is uncertain. Germline V lookup: CDR1 SGHRS, CDR2 YFSETQ. The CDR3 totals 16 residues. V was shortened by 4 bases and J by 3 bases, with 19 bases between the two germline ends. In nucleotides, the CDR3 is TGCGCCAGCAGCCTAGGAGACCGTCGGGGTGACTATGGCTACACCTTC. The encoded protein is CASSLGDRRGDYGYTF.

This chain links TRBV6-5 with TRBJ2-1, with 10 bases aligning to TRBD2. The CDR3 contains 14 residues. The junction had 11 bases not matched to a gene; V was cut back by 10 bases and J by 8 bases. From germline, CDR1 is MNHEY and CDR2 SVGAGI. The CDR3 spells CATGPGLAFDEQFF. The CDR3 coding sequence is TGTGCCACGGGACCGGGACTAGCGTTCGATGAGCAGTTCTTC.

CDR3 amino acids: CASSSLRETPNTEAFF. The CDR3 bases are TGCGCCAGCAGCTCCCTACGGGAAACTCCGAACACTGAAGCTTTCTTT. The chain has TRBV5-1 and TRBJ1-1; D is ambiguous. Between the trimmed V and J ends, which lost 3 bases and 1 base, there was a span of 16 bases. Germline assignment: CDR1 SGHRS and CDR2 YFSETQ. CDR3 size: 16 residues.

This chain links TRBV4-1 with TRBJ2-7; a weak D match, TRBD2 (5 bases). This CDR3 has 14 amino acids. Trimming left V 1 base short and J 6 bases short, with 13 bases between. Germline V CDR1 and CDR2: MGHRA, YSYEKL. The chain's CDR3 is CASSQVLAVSEQYF. DNA for the CDR3: TGCGCCAGCAGCCAAGTGCTAGCAGTCTCCGAGCAGTACTTC.

The chain recombines TRBV7-8 with TRBJ2-7; the match to TRBD2 covers 10 bases. The CDR3 has 14 amino acids. Germline V gene lookup returns CDR1 SGHVS and CDR2 FQNEAQ. The V and J ends lost 5 bases and 7 bases, in that order; junction bases with no gene match: 8. The CDR3 reads CASSPITSGIEQYF. CDR3 in DNA: TGTGCCAGCAGCCCGATCACTAGCGGGATAGAGCAGTACTTC.

The chain recombines TRBV7-2 with TRBJ2-7; maybe TRBD1 (5 bases). The germline V gene encodes CDR1 SGHTA and CDR2 FQGNSA. Trimming shortened V by 2 bases and J by 5 bases, and 10 bases separated the two germline ends. The CDR3 consists of 13 residues. The CDR3 spells CASSLRQGHEQYF. The CDR3 coding sequence is TGTGCCAGCAGCTTAAGGCAGGGCCACGAGCAGTACTTC.

The J gene is TRBJ1-1, the V gene TRBV28; 7 bases are shared with TRBD1. V lost 2 bases, J lost 1 base, and 1 base stayed unmatched. CDR3 length equals 14 residues. Germline V lookup: CDR1 MDHEN, CDR2 SYDVKM. The CDR3 loop reads CASSLRTGNTEAFF. In nucleotides, the CDR3 is TGTGCCAGCAGTTTACGGACAGGGAACACTGAAGCTTTCTTT.

This chain links TRBV18 with TRBJ2-1; 8 bases align to TRBD2. The CDR3 totals 13 residues. V lost 4 bases and J lost 6; bases outside the gene matches: 2. Looked up from germline, CDR1 is KGHSH and CDR2 is LQKENI. The CDR3 loop is CASSQLAVNEQFF. The CDR3 DNA reads as TGTGCCAGCTCACAACTAGCGGTCAATGAGCAGTTCTTC.